This T cell receptor (beta chain) was recovered during a study of blood T cell repertoires in COVID-19. Source study methods: From reference gene primer amplification, estimates of nucleated cell counts were derived. This table comes from immunoSEQ multiplex PCR, and its TCRdb copy is limited to in-frame clones, with some not included. D and trimming were read from the DNA, whereas the V and J calls and clone size are those reported in that table. The sample consists of over 350,000 clones, 87% of them appearing once. Between the trimmed V and J ends, which lost 0 bases and 2 bases, there was a span of 7 bases. Germline CDR1 and CDR2: MNHNS and SASEGT. The CDR3 is 14 residues long.

The specimen was PBMCs or T cells enriched from blood (not recorded which). The source of this sequence is a woman younger than 35 with acute COVID-19. The chain is built from TRBV6-1 and TRBJ1-2, with TRBD1 as a possible D gene (5 bases). The CDR3 sequence: CASSEAPGNYGYTF. The CDR3 DNA sequence: TGTGCCAGCAGTGAAGCACCAGGGAACTATGGCTACACCTTC.